This T cell receptor (beta chain) was sequenced in a study of OX40 agonist ivuxolimab in advanced cancers. The length of the CDR3 is 16 residues. Unmatched junction bases numbered 9, after V lost 5 bases and J lost 2 bases. Germline V gene lookup returns CDR1 SGHVS and CDR2 FNYEAQ. This clone was seen only a few times. Only in-frame clones appear in the TCRdb table, and some are missing; sequencing was by immunoSEQ multiplex PCR. The profile covers 15,000 to 20,000 clones, with around 69% appearing a single time and around 26% taken by the ten largest. The rearrangement links TRBV7-6 to TRBJ2-1; 7 bases line up with TRBD1. The sequence was collected from an adult with an advanced solid tumor such as melanoma, head and neck, liver or kidney cancer. Material: CD4+ or CD8+ T cells sorted from blood, obtained in a trial of the OX40 agonist ivuxolimab. CDR3 nucleotides: TGTGCCAGCAGCCCCTACACCGGGACAGCCTACAATGAGCAGTTCTTC. Protein product: CASSPYTGTAYNEQFF.